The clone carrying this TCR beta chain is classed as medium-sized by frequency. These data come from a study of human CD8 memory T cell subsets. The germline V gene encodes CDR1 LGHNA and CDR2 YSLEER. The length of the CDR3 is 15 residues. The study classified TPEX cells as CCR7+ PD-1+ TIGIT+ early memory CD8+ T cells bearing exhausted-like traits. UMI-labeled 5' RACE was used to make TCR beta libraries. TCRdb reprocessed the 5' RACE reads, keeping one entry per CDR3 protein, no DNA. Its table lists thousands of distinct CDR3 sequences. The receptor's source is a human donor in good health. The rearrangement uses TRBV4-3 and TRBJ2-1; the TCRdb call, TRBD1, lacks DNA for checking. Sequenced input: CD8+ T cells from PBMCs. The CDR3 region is CASSQDGNRYNEQFF.